These 11 T cell receptor beta chains came from one sample sequenced in a study of regulatory T cells in long-lasting Graves disease. As to time point: persistent/refractory GD, antithyroid drugs over 5 years with positive TRAb. PBMC-extracted RNA yielded the TCR library. In building TCR beta libraries, iRepertoire HTBI primers were used together with Arm-PCR of CDR3 regions. Each CDR3 protein gets one entry after TCRdb re-called the multiplex PCR reads with MiXCR. The sample has 430,000 or so distinct CDR3 sequences, over 20% seen once; the top ten hold over 11%. This material consisted of peripheral blood mononuclear cells (PBMCs), taken when the disease was refractory, from a patient treated with antithyroid drugs. These receptors were collected from a female donor with Graves disease.

In its sample, this clonotype was seen many times. V is TRBV2 and J is TRBJ2-7; D gene ambiguous. CDR3 size: 15 residues. Trimming took off 6 bases at V and 0 bases at J, with 15 bases between the two ends. The germline CDR1 and CDR2 sequences are SNHLY and FYNNEI. The chain's CDR3 is CASSYNRQSSYEQYF. In DNA, the CDR3 is TGTGCCAGCAGCTACAACAGACAAAGCTCCTACGAGCAGTACTTC.

This clonotype turned up a few times. The J gene is TRBJ2-3, the V gene TRBV28; possible D gene TRBD2, 6 bases. Germline assignment: CDR1 MDHEN and CDR2 SYDVKM. Deletions cut 4 bases from V and 1 base from J, with 12 bases between. The CDR3 covers 15 residues. CDR3 coding DNA: TGTGCCAGCAGTTCCCGGAGGGGAGGCACAGATACGCAGTATTTT. Translating gives CASSSRRGGTDTQYF.

This clonotype has at least ten counts. The genes are TRBV6-1 and TRBJ2-7, with 8 nucleotides matching TRBD1. This CDR3 has 15 residues. Germline loops: CDR1 MNHNS, CDR2 SASEGT. V shed 8 bases and J 4 bases; nucleotides not matched to a gene: 13. CDR3 bases: TGTGCCAGCCTTGTGAGACAGGGGTTCGAATACGAGCAGTACTTC. Its translation is CASLVRQGFEYEQYF.

This clonotype was recorded at least ten times. The chain uses TRBV6-1 and TRBJ2-5; 7 nucleotides align to TRBD2. Unmatched junction bases numbered 5, after V lost 5 bases and J lost 2 bases. The length of the CDR3 is 14 residues. The germline V gene has CDR1 MNHNS and CDR2 SASEGT. CDR3 protein: CASSRWTSQETQYF. DNA of the CDR3: TGTGCCAGCAGTCGATGGACTAGTCAAGAGACCCAGTACTTC.

This rearrangement joins TRBV19 to TRBJ1-5; no reliable D call. V was shortened by 6 bases and J by 1 base, with 10 bases between the two germline ends. Per the germline V gene, CDR1 is LNHDA and CDR2 is SQIVND (reference sequence). This CDR3 comprises 14 residues. DNA for the CDR3: TGTGCCAGTAGCGTTTCGGCCAGCAATCAGCCCCAGCATTTT. It translates to CASSVSASNQPQHF.

The chain carries TRBV19 and TRBJ2-7; 8 nucleotides line up with TRBD2. With 5 bases clipped from V and 5 bases from J, the junction kept 8 bases outside the gene matches. The germline V gene encodes CDR1 LNHDA and CDR2 SQIVND (reference sequence). The CDR3 is made up of 14 amino acids. This CDR3 is CASSESGRDDEQYF. For the CDR3, the DNA is TGTGCCAGTAGTGAGAGCGGGAGAGATGACGAGCAGTACTTC.

V gene TRBV5-6 combines with J gene TRBJ2-5; D may be TRBD1 (6 bases). Germline values: CDR1 SGHDT, CDR2 YYEEEE. The CDR3 consists of 14 residues. With 2 bases removed from V and 2 bases from J, the gap between germline ends came to 10 bases. DNA for the CDR3: TGTGCCAGCAGCTTCGTTAGGGGGCAAGAGACCCAGTACTTC. The encoded protein is CASSFVRGQETQYF.

CDR3 protein: CASSQAVYSYEQYF. The DNA for the CDR3 is TGCGCCAGCAGCCAAGCGGTCTACTCCTACGAGCAGTACTTC. This chain joins TRBV4-1 and TRBJ2-7, with D hard to call. From germline, CDR1 is MGHRA and CDR2 YSYEKL. V lost 1 base to trimming and J lost 0 bases, with 7 bases between them. The CDR3 covers 14 residues.

This chain joins TRBV20-1 and TRBJ1-5; no definite D call. Trimming took 6 bases from V and 1 from J, leaving 10 bases between them. Per the germline V gene, CDR1 is DFQATT and CDR2 is SNEGSKA (reference sequence). The CDR3 sequence is 13 residues long. In DNA form, the CDR3 reads TGCAGTGCAGTGGGCAGCAGCAATCAGCCCCAGCATTTT. It encodes CSAVGSSNQPQHF.

This chain connects TRBV29-1 to TRBJ1-4; D not resolved. Germline V gives CDR1 SQVTM, CDR2 ANQGSEA. The CDR3 contains 14 residues. V lost 4 bases, J lost 4 bases, and 13 bases lay in between. The CDR3 region is CSVVFPGSNEKLFF. The CDR3 bases are TGCAGCGTTGTATTTCCGGGGAGTAATGAAAAACTGTTTTTT.

V is TRBV2 and J is TRBJ2-3, with 8 positions matching TRBD2. The V and J ends lost 8 bases and 0 bases, in that order; junction bases with no gene match: 13. The CDR3 spans 17 residues. Germline V lookup: CDR1 SNHLY, CDR2 FYNNEI. For the CDR3, the DNA is TGTGCCAGCGGGTATAAAACGGGAGGGCCTAGCACAGATACGCAGTATTTT. Translated, it gives CASGYKTGGPSTDTQYF.